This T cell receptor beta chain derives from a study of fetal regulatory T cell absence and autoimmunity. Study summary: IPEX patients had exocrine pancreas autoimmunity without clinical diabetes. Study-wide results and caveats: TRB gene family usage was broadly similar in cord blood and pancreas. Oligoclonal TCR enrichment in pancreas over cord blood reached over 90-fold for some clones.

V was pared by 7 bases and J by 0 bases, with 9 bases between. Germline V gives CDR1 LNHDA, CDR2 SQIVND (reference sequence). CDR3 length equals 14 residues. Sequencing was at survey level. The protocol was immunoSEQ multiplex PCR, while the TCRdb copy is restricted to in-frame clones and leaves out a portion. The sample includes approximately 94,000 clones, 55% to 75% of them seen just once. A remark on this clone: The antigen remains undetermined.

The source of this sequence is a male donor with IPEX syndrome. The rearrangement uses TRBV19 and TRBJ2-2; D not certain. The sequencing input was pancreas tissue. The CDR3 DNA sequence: TGTGCCAGTACCTACCTATCGAACACCGGGGAGCTGTTTTTT. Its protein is CASTYLSNTGELFF.